This TCR beta chain is drawn from a study of blood T cell repertoires in COVID-19. Turning to the study itself: In each case, the material was cDNA or gDNA derived from T cells, B-cell-depleted T cells, or PBMCs.

Seattle enrolled patients during active infection and tracked them longitudinally. The CDR3 contains 14 residues. Deletions cut 0 bases from V and 0 bases from J, with 6 bases between. The V gene's germline CDR1 is GTSNPN and CDR2 SVGIG (reference sequence). A remark on this clone: This same CDR3 is encoded by further DNA sequences in the sample.

Per the study methods: Counts of nucleated cells, estimated from reference gene primer amplification, were obtained. The assay was immunoSEQ multiplex PCR, and TCRdb's table has in-frame clones only and misses some. The V and J calls and clone size were taken over from that table, and D and trimming were inferred from the DNA. This sample has about 480,000 clones, with roughly nine tenths found just once. V is TRBV30 and J is TRBJ1-3; D unresolved. The sequenced sample consisted of peripheral blood. The TCR originated in a woman in her fifties or sixties with COVID-19, enrolled during active disease. CDR3 coding DNA: TGTGCCTGGAGTGTGGAGGGCTCTGGAAACACCATATATTTT. It is translated as CAWSVEGSGNTIYF.